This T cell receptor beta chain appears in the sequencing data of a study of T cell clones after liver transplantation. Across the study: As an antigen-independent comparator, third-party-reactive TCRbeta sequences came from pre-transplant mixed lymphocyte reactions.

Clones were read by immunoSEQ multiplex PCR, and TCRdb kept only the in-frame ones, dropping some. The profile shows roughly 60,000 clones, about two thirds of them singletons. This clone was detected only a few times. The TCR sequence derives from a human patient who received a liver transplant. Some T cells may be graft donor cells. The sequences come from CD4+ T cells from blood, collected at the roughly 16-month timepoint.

The CDR3 nucleotides are TGTGCCAGCAGTTTATTCGGGGGTGGGGTAGGACAGCCCCAGCATTTT. It is translated as CASSLFGGGVGQPQHF. The gene calls are TRBV27 and TRBJ1-5; D is possibly TRBD1 (5 bases). V was cut by 1 base and J by 7 bases, with 17 bases left in between. CDR3 size: 16 residues. CDR1 is MNHEY and CDR2 is SMNVEV in the germline V gene (reference sequence).